This T cell receptor (beta chain) emerged from a study of regulatory T cells in long-lasting Graves disease. The TCR beta library used iRepertoire HTBI primers with Arm-PCR amplification of CDR3. A single record per CDR3 protein comes from TCRdb applying MiXCR to the multiplex PCR reads. Of around 500,000 distinct CDR3 sequences in the sample, 12% were seen once. Trimming at V came to 7 bases and at J to 4 bases, leaving 8 bases not matched to a gene. The CDR3 consists of 14 residues. The germline CDR1 and CDR2 sequences are SGHTS and YDEGEE. This clonotype was seen more than once but under ten times. Time point defined: newly diagnosed GD, antithyroid drugs for less than 3 months. Scientists built the TCR library using RNA that was extracted from PBMCs. In addition, the sample was reused for a study of T cells in Graves' hyperthyroidism and ophthalmopathy. As that report states: Clinical symptoms, serum thyroxine, TRAb, thyroid ultrasound and orbital computed tomography established diagnosis. First-round RT-PCR of the TCR CDR3 relied on the HTBI primer set.

The chain couples TRBV5-8 to TRBJ1-1, with 9 bases lining up with TRBD1. The receptor comes from a woman younger than 45 with Graves disease. The source material was peripheral blood mononuclear cells (PBMCs), sampled at new diagnosis, from a patient treated with antithyroid drugs. The CDR3, as DNA: TGTGCCAGCGGACCCCGGGACAGGGCCACTGAAGCTTTCTTT. It encodes CASGPRDRATEAFF.